These T cell receptor beta chains were read from a single sample in a study of T cells in Graves' hyperthyroidism and ophthalmopathy. MiXCR was run by TCRdb on the multiplex PCR reads, yielding one entry per CDR3 protein. This table holds over 550,000 distinct CDR3 sequences, 15% to 20% found once. Material: blood. The receptors derive from a woman aged 18-29 years with Graves' hyperthyroidism. Each CDR3 is given with its conserved first and last residue.

TRBV12-3/TRBV12-4	TRBJ2-7	CASSYTLQGAYEQYF
TRBV12-3/TRBV12-4	TRBJ2-2	CASRTGTSGSNTGELFF
TRBV12-3/TRBV12-4	TRBJ1-5	CASSPRTGIYSNQPQHF
TRBV13	TRBJ2-1	CASSLVGQGAYNEQFF
TRBV12-3/TRBV12-4	TRBJ2-2	CASRRQATGELFF
TRBV7-2	TRBJ2-7	CASSLGQDQLYEQYF
TRBV20-1	TRBJ2-7	CSARVAYSSCEQYF
TRBV28	TRBJ2-7	CASSPAERPTLTYEQYF
TRBV7-2	TRBJ1-1	CASISLSDSRLNTEAFF
TRBV2	TRBJ2-5	CASSEAKVLAAQETQYF
TRBV12-3/TRBV12-4	TRBJ1-2	CASSLGRRGLPFGYTF
TRBV20-1	TRBJ2-7	CSARVLGSTYEQYF
TRBV7-9	TRBJ1-2	CASSPDRDASGYTF
TRBV15	TRBJ2-1	CATSGSGGGEREQFF
TRBV9	TRBJ2-5	CASSASGETQYF
TRBV10-3	TRBJ1-1	CAISESPDRTEAFF
TRBV13	TRBJ1-1	CASSADRRPFF
TRBV10-2	TRBJ2-1	CASSESKIPGTGDEQFF
TRBV27	TRBJ1-1	CASSLDGRNTEAFF
TRBV6-2/TRBV6-3	TRBJ1-4	CASSSDVNEKLFF
TRBV7-9	TRBJ2-3	CASSPTTSTDTQYF
TRBV4-1	TRBJ1-2	CASSQGHSGAGVNSRGYTF
TRBV20-1	TRBJ2-1	CSAREATGRNEQFF
TRBV20-1	TRBJ2-7	CSAELAGAGYEQYF
TRBV6-1	TRBJ2-5	CASSEASSSETQYF
TRBV20-1	TRBJ2-1	CSARDLIPTDEQFF
TRBV28	TRBJ2-5	CASSHGLAGVQTQYF
TRBV20-1	TRBJ2-1	CSANRDYPYNEQFF